This entry lists 25 T cell receptor beta chains sequenced from one sample in a study of blood T cells in healthy people across ages. Alongside a J-beta primer mix, a sample-barcoded 5' primer served in a second PCR lasting about 7 to 11 cycles. MiXCR, run by TCRdb on the 5' RACE reads, gives a single entry per CDR3 protein. The repertoire holds around 800,000 distinct CDR3 sequences, with more than 40% as singletons. Input material: blood. Receptor source: a man in his sixties in good health.

This clonotype was counted only a few times. V usage is TRBV7-2 and J usage is TRBJ2-5; D ambiguous. The germline gives CDR1 SGHTA, CDR2 FQGNSA. V was shortened by 5 bases and J by 6 bases, with 10 bases between the two germline ends. This CDR3 spans 12 amino acids. The CDR3 nucleotides read TGTGCCAGCAGCCAGTCCAGCAAGACCCAGTACTTC. Translation gives CASSQSSKTQYF.

This clonotype was observed a handful of times. V and J are TRBV7-3 and TRBJ2-1, with 9 bases identical to TRBD2. The CDR3 loop spans 15 amino acids. CDR1 is SGHTA, CDR2 FQGTGA, per germline. After removal of 6 bases from V and 8 bases from J, the junction contained 11 bases not matched to a gene. This CDR3 is CASRHGGGASDEQFF. CDR3 DNA sequence: TGTGCCAGCAGACACGGCGGGGGGGCCTCGGATGAGCAGTTCTTC.

This clonotype was observed a handful of times. V is TRBV5-1 and J is TRBJ1-2, with 7 bases aligning to TRBD1. V was clipped by 1 base and J by 4 bases; unmatched bases: 4. Germline V lookup: CDR1 SGHRS, CDR2 YFSETQ. CDR3 length: 14 amino acids. DNA for the CDR3: TGCGCCAGCAGCTTGAGGGACAGCGGCTATGGCTACACCTTC. It specifies CASSLRDSGYGYTF.

This clonotype occurred a few times. The CDR3 loop is CASSLEGLGGPDNQPQHF. The CDR3 nucleotides read TGTGCCAGCAGCTTGGAAGGTTTGGGGGGGCCTGACAATCAGCCCCAGCATTTT. This sequence joins TRBV5-6 and TRBJ1-5; a possible D gene is TRBD1 (6 bases). V lost 0 bases and J 3 bases, leaving 19 bases between the germline ends. Germline V gene sequence: CDR1 SGHDT, CDR2 YYEEEE. The CDR3 is made up of 18 amino acids.

CDR3 bases: TGTGCCAGCAGCGTAGATCCGGGGGCTGTGGCTGAAGCTTTCTTT. Translating gives CASSVDPGAVAEAFF. The chain joins TRBV9 to TRBJ1-1; weak D call: TRBD1 (6 bases). Germline V CDR1 and CDR2: SGDLS, YYNGEE. This CDR3 is built from 15 residues. The germline V and J ends were trimmed by 0 bases and 6 bases, with 15 bases remaining between them. The entire variable domain, with the rest obtained from reference TRBV9 and TRBJ1-1, is as follows: DSGVTQTPKHLITATGQRVTLRCSPRSGDLSVYWYQQSLDQGLQFLIQYYNGEERAKGNILERFSAQQFPDLHSELNLSSLELGDSALYFCASSVDPGAVAEAFFGQGTRLTVV.

The chain has TRBV3-1 and TRBJ2-4; possible D gene TRBD1, 5 bases. The J call may be wrong; the DNA end is better matched by TRBJ2-5. Germline V CDR1 and CDR2: LGHDT, YNNKEL (reference sequence). The CDR3 runs 15 residues. CDR3 bases: TGTGCCAGCAGCCAAGTTCGGCAGGGTGGGGAGACCCAGTACTTC. It translates to CASSQVRQGGETQYF.

This chain connects TRBV7-9 to TRBJ1-1; a possible D gene is TRBD1 (5 bases). The CDR3 length is 14 residues. The V and J ends lost 3 bases and 1 base respectively, with 9 bases between them. The germline V gene has CDR1 SEHNR and CDR2 FQNEAQ (reference sequence). CDR3 sequence (DNA): TGTGCCAGCAGCTTTCTCCAGGGGAACACTGAAGCTTTCTTT. Translating gives CASSFLQGNTEAFF.

To note about this clonotype: A much larger clone differs by one base, so this may be a read error. This sequence joins TRBV7-9 and TRBJ2-5; 7 positions match TRBD2. The V and J ends lost 5 bases and 2 bases, in that order; junction bases with no gene match: 5. Germline-derived CDR1 and CDR2 are SEHNR and FQNEAQ (reference sequence). This CDR3 is 14 amino acids long. CDR3 DNA: TGTGCCAGCAGCGCCGCGGGACTACAAGAGACCCAGTACTTC. It codes for CASSAAGLQETQYF. Based on the CDR3 plus reference TRBV7-9 and TRBJ2-5, the full variable domain is DTGVSQNPRHKITKRGQNVTFRCDPISEHNRLYWYRQTLGQGPEFLTYFQNEAQLEKSRLLSDRFSAERPKGSFSTLEIQRTEQGDSAMYLCASSAAGLQETQYFGPGTRLLVL.

The J gene is TRBJ2-1, the V gene TRBV7-2; 12 bases fit TRBD1. The CDR3 loop spans 16 amino acids. The ends lost 1 base at V and 8 bases at J; junction bases unmatched: 6. CDR1 is SGHTA and CDR2 is FQGNSA in the germline V gene. CDR3: CASSLGLGQGAYEQFF. The CDR3 DNA follows: TGTGCCAGCAGCTTAGGGTTGGGACAGGGGGCTTATGAGCAGTTCTTC.

Comments on this clonotype: This may stem from a read error, because a much larger clone lies one nucleotide away. V and J are TRBV15 and TRBJ1-2, with D possibly TRBD1 on 6 matching bases. Trimming removed 5 bases at V and 4 bases at J, with 17 bases between. The CDR3 consists of 15 residues. Per the germline V gene, CDR1 is LNHNV and CDR2 is YYDKDF (reference sequence). CDR3: CATSGGTPALYGYTF. CDR3 bases: TGTGCCACCAGCGGAGGGACACCTGCCCTCTATGGCTACACCTTC.

This sequence joins TRBV4-3 and TRBJ2-1, with TRBD2 matching 9 bases. This CDR3 region has 16 residues. V lost 0 bases, J lost 3 bases, and 3 bases stayed unmatched. Germline-derived CDR1 and CDR2 are LGHNA and YSLEER. CDR3 sequence reads: CASSQDPSGIYNEQFF. The CDR3 nucleotides read TGCGCCAGCAGCCAAGATCCTAGCGGGATCTACAATGAGCAGTTCTTC.

The J gene is TRBJ2-3, the V gene TRBV10-3, with D perhaps matching TRBD2 (6 bases). This CDR3 has 12 residues. CDR1 is ENHRY, CDR2 SYGVKD, per germline. The V and J ends lost 4 bases and 6 bases respectively, with 8 bases between them. The CDR3 sequence is CAISGRADTQYF. CDR3 DNA: TGTGCCATCAGTGGGAGGGCGGATACGCAGTATTTT.

This clonotype has only one observation. A read error is possible here, since a much larger clone lies one base away. This rearrangement joins TRBV29-1 to TRBJ2-1; 9 bases fit TRBD2. This CDR3 comprises 14 residues. The germline gives CDR1 SQVTM, CDR2 ANQGSEA. The ends lost 7 bases at V and 3 bases at J; junction bases unmatched: 7. DNA for the CDR3: TGCAGCGAGGGTTCGCGGGGGGGCTACAATGAGCAGTTCTTC. Encoded protein: CSEGSRGGYNEQFF.

The J gene is TRBJ1-4, the V gene TRBV4-1; the D gene is possibly TRBD1 (5 bases). Trimming removed 2 bases from V and 6 bases from J, with 13 bases in between. The CDR3 consists of 15 residues. CDR1 is MGHRA and CDR2 is YSYEKL in the germline V gene. CDR3 sequence (DNA): TGCGCCAGCAGCCAAAACCCAGGGTCGGATGAAAAACTGTTTTTT. Protein product: CASSQNPGSDEKLFF.

The V call is TRBV12-3 or TRBV12-4, the J call TRBJ2-7; 7 nucleotides align to TRBD1. The junction had 5 bases not matched to a gene; V was cut back by 6 bases and J by 0 bases. The CDR3 extends over 14 amino acids. The CDR3 nucleotides read TGTGCCAGCAGACAACAGGGGATCTCCTACGAGCAGTACTTC. Translation gives CASRQQGISYEQYF.

The chain couples TRBV29-1 to TRBJ2-7; possible D gene TRBD2, 5 bases. Germline-derived CDR1 and CDR2 are SQVTM and ANQGSEA. The CDR3 sequence is 13 residues long. Trimming took off 4 bases at V and 6 bases at J, with 16 bases between the two ends. The CDR3 bases are TGCAGCGTTGTCGTTATTCGGGGAACCGAGCAGTACTTC. As protein: CSVVVIRGTEQYF.

Comment on this clonotype: A much larger clone is a single base away; this may be a read error. The chain employs TRBV6-2 or TRBV6-3 and TRBJ1-1, with D possibly TRBD1 on 5 matching bases. This CDR3 is built from 15 residues. Germline V gene sequence: CDR1 MNHEY, CDR2 SVGEGT. The CDR3 DNA is TGTGCCAGCAATTACTCCGGGACGGGGAACACTGAAGCTTTCTTT. This gives the protein CASNYSGTGNTEAFF.

The J gene is TRBJ1-1, the V gene TRBV25-1; D is unresolved. V was pared by 2 bases and J by 2 bases, with 12 bases between. The CDR3 sequence is 15 residues long. Germline CDR1 and CDR2: MGHDK and SYGVNS. The CDR3: CASSEDGRPNTEAFF. In DNA, the CDR3 is TGTGCCAGCAGTGAAGACGGCAGACCCAACACTGAAGCTTTCTTT.

The rearrangement joins TRBV6-5 to TRBJ1-2; D ambiguous. In germline, CDR1 is MNHEY, CDR2 SVGAGI. The CDR3 totals 13 residues. Trimming left V 6 bases short and J 7 bases short, with 15 bases between. CDR3 protein: CASSAPGPSGYTF. CDR3 DNA: TGTGCCAGCAGCGCCCCCGGGCCCAGTGGCTACACCTTC.

This clonotype was detected a few times. The chain's CDR3 is CASSLGGVAGRIFQVVQETQYF. The CDR3 DNA follows: TGCGCCAGCAGCTTGGGGGGGGTAGCGGGGCGAATCTTCCAAGTTGTCCAAGAGACCCAGTACTTC. The rearrangement links TRBV5-1 to TRBJ2-5; 8 positions agree with TRBD2. Trimming at V came to 0 bases and at J to 1 base, leaving 23 bases not matched to a gene. Germline V gene data show CDR1 as SGHRS and CDR2 as YFSETQ. There are 22 residues in the CDR3.

This clonotype was counted a few times. The J gene is TRBJ2-5, the V gene TRBV29-1, with no clear D. The V and J ends lost 4 bases and 2 bases respectively, with 5 bases between them. The CDR3 extends over 11 amino acids. CDR1 and CDR2 from the germline V gene are SQVTM and ANQGSEA. The CDR3 region is CSVGWQETQYF. The CDR3 coding sequence is TGCAGCGTTGGTTGGCAAGAGACCCAGTACTTC.

The sample holds a few counts of this clonotype. This chain links TRBV14 with TRBJ2-1; 8 bases match TRBD2. This CDR3 is 15 amino acids long. Germline-derived CDR1 and CDR2 are SGHDN and FVKESK. Germline trimming cut 4 bases from V and 1 base from J; bases unmatched to any gene: 3. CDR3 nucleotide sequence: TGTGCCAGCAGCCTTAGCGGGGTATCCTACAATGAGCAGTTCTTC. This sequence encodes CASSLSGVSYNEQFF.

The DNA of the CDR3 is TGTGCCAGCAGCTTAGATGGCCTGAACAATGAGCAGTTCTTC. Translated, it gives CASSLDGLNNEQFF. The chain has TRBV11-3 and TRBJ2-1; the D is unclear. The germline gives CDR1 SGHNT, CDR2 YENEEA. The CDR3 has 14 amino acids. The V end lost 0 bases, the J end lost 5 bases, and 8 bases lay between the germline ends.

The V call is TRBV20-1, the J call TRBJ2-5; no clear D. Germline CDR1 and CDR2: DFQATT and SNEGSKA (reference sequence). Trimming pared 1 base from V and 5 bases from J, leaving 14 bases between. The CDR3 length is 14 residues. The CDR3 nucleotides read TGCAGTGCTAGAGTGTTTGGGAAGGAGGAGACCCAGTACTTC. Translating it yields CSARVFGKEETQYF.

The chain has TRBV5-1 and TRBJ1-1; TRBD1 matches at 10 bases. After removal of 5 bases from V and 3 bases from J, the junction contained 22 bases not matched to a gene. CDR3 size: 20 residues. Germline CDR1 reads SGHRS; CDR2 reads YFSETQ. CDR3 protein: CASRTGTGVLRGGEDTEAFF. CDR3 DNA: TGCGCCAGCAGAACCGGGACAGGGGTTTTAAGAGGAGGTGAAGACACTGAAGCTTTCTTT.